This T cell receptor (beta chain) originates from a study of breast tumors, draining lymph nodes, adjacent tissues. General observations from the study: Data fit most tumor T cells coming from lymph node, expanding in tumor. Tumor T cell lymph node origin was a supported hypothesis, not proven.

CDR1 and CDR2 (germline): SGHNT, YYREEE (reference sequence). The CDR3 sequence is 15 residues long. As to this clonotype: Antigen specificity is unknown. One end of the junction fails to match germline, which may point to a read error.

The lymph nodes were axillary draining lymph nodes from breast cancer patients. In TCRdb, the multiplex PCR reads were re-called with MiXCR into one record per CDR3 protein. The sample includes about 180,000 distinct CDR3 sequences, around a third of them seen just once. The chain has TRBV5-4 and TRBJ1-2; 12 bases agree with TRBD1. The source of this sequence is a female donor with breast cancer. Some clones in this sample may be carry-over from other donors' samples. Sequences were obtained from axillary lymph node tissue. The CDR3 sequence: CVSSLKGTGGAGYTF. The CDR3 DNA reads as TGTGTCAGCAGCCTAAAAGGGACAGGGGGCGCCGGCTACACCTTC.